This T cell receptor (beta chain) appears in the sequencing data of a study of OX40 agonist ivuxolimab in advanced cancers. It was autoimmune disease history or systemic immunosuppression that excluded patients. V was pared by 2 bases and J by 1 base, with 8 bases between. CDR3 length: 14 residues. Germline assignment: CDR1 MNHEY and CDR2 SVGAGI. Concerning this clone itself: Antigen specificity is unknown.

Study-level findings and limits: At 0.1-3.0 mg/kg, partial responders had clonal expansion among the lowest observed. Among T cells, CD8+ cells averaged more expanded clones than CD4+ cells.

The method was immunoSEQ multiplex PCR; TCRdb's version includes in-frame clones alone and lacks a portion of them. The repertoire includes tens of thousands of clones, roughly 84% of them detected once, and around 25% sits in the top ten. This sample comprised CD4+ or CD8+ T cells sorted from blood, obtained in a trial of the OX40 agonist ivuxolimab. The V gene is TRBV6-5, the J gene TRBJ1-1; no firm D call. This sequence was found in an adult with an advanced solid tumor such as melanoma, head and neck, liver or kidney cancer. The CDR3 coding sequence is TGTGCCAGCAGTTACATATTCCAGAACACTGAAGCTTTCTTT. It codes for CASSYIFQNTEAFF.